This T cell receptor (beta chain) appears in the sequencing data of a study of monozygotic twins with inflammatory bowel disease. TCRdb re-called the 5' RACE reads; one entry per CDR3 protein, DNA not given. Its clone listing holds a few hundred thousand distinct CDR3 sequences. Germline lookup yields CDR1 SGHAT and CDR2 FQNNGV. The CDR3 runs to 14 residues. Donors each gave 2.5 ml of blood. Input material: blood. This sequence was found in a human donor with ulcerative colitis or Crohn's disease, or a healthy co-twin of an affected twin (not recorded which). V is TRBV11-2 and J is TRBJ2-7; TCRdb designates TRBD1, a call that cannot be tested without DNA. The CDR3 loop is CASSLEDGAGEQYF.